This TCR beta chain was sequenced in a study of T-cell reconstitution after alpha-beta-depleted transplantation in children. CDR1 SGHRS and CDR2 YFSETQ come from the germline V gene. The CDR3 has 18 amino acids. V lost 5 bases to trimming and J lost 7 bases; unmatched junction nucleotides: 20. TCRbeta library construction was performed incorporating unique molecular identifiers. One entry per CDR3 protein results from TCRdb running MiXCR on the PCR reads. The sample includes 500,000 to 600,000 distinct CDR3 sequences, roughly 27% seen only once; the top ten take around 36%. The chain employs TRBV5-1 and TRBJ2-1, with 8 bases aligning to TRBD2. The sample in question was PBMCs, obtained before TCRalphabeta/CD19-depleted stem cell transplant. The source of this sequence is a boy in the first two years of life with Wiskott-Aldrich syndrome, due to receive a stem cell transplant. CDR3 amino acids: CASRNPSGRKGDINEQFF. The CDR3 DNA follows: TGCGCCAGCAGGAATCCCAGCGGGAGAAAAGGGGACATTAATGAGCAGTTCTTC.